Following are 16 T cell receptor beta chains from one sample sequenced in a study of CD8 T cells in ankylosing spondylitis. MiXCR, applied by TCRdb to the 5' RACE reads, yields one record per CDR3 protein. The table lists about 130,000 distinct CDR3 sequences, around 7% of them singletons. The sample was blood, either unsorted or a sorted T cell fraction (not recorded which). The receptors originated from a male donor with ankylosing spondylitis or in good health (not recorded which).

At least ten counts were recorded for this clonotype. The gene calls are TRBV19 and TRBJ2-7; possibly TRBD2 for D (5 bases). Germline CDR1 is LNHDA and CDR2 is SQIVND (reference sequence). V was shortened by 3 bases and J by 0 bases, with 12 bases between the two germline ends. This CDR3 region has 15 residues. Here the CDR3 reads CASSIRQDFSYEQYF. The DNA of the CDR3 is TGTGCCAGTAGTATCCGGCAGGACTTCTCCTACGAGCAGTACTTC. Combining the CDR3 with reference TRBV19 and TRBJ2-7 gives the whole variable domain DGGITQSPKYLFRKEGQNVTLSCEQNLNHDAMYWYRQDPGQGLRLIYYSQIVNDFQKGDIAEGYSVSREKKESFPLTVTSAQKNPTAFYLCASSIRQDFSYEQYFGPGTRLTVT.

This clonotype was recorded a few times. The chain employs TRBV25-1 and TRBJ2-3; a weak D match, TRBD2 (5 bases). V was clipped by 1 base and J by 4 bases, with 15 bases between them. The germline V gene has CDR1 MGHDK and CDR2 SYGVNS. CDR3 length equals 16 residues. CDR3: CASSESGRLRADTQYF. CDR3 bases: TGTGCCAGCAGTGAATCAGGCCGCCTGAGGGCAGATACGCAGTATTTT. The full variable domain, rest sourced from reference TRBV25-1 and TRBJ2-3, is EADIYQTPRYLVIGTGKKITLECSQTMGHDKMYWYQQDPGMELHLIHYSYGVNSTEKGDLSSESTVSRIRTEHFPLTLESARPSHTSQYLCASSESGRLRADTQYFGPGTRLTVL.

The table lists this clonotype with many counts. This rearrangement joins TRBV5-1 to TRBJ2-1; D is uncertain. This CDR3 region has 14 residues. Germline V lookup: CDR1 SGHRS, CDR2 YFSETQ. With 0 bases removed from V and 6 bases from J, the gap between germline ends came to 10 bases. CDR3 in DNA: TGCGCCAGCAGCTTGGTTGCGGTACCCAATGAGCAGTTCTTC. Translating it yields CASSLVAVPNEQFF. Full variable domain (rest looked up from reference TRBV5-1 and TRBJ2-1): KAGVTQTPRYLIKTRGQQVTLSCSPISGHRSVSWYQQTPGQGLQFLFEYFSETQRNKGNFPGRFSGRQFSNSRSEMNVSTLELGDSALYLCASSLVAVPNEQFFGPGTRLTVL.

This clonotype was counted many times. This chain connects TRBV5-4 to TRBJ2-3; D ambiguous. Germline CDR1 SGHNT, CDR2 YYREEE (reference sequence). V dropped 1 base and J dropped 0 bases, with 6 bases sitting between them. The CDR3 covers 14 residues. CDR3 sequence reads: CASSLSGSTDTQYF. DNA for the CDR3: TGTGCCAGCAGCTTGTCTGGGAGCACAGATACGCAGTATTTT.

The chain is built from TRBV29-1 and TRBJ1-3, with 7 nucleotides matching TRBD1. The CDR3 length is 13 residues. The germline V gene has CDR1 SQVTM and CDR2 ANQGSEA. J lost 0 bases, V lost 7 bases, and 3 bases had no gene match. CDR3 bases: TGCAGCGCTCGACAGGGCTCTGGAAACACCATATATTTT. This sequence encodes CSARQGSGNTIYF.

This clonotype was seen ten or more times. V is TRBV5-1 and J is TRBJ1-3; 7 positions agree with TRBD1. V lost 4 bases and J lost 4; bases outside the gene matches: 8. Germline CDR1 is SGHRS and CDR2 is YFSETQ. The CDR3 loop spans 15 amino acids. Written as DNA, the CDR3 is TGCGCCAGCAGCGACAGGGCCACGGAGGGAAACACCATATATTTT. Translated: CASSDRATEGNTIYF.

Ten or more counts support this clonotype. The genes are TRBV7-2 and TRBJ2-2, with 7 nucleotides matching TRBD2. Germline lookup yields CDR1 SGHTA and CDR2 FQGNSA. Trimming took 3 bases from V and 1 from J; bases not matched to a gene: 5. The CDR3 has 16 amino acids. The CDR3, as DNA: TGTGCCAGCAGCTTCGAAAGCGGGAAGAACACCGGGGAGCTGTTTTTT. It codes for CASSFESGKNTGELFF.

In its sample, this clonotype was seen many times. The V gene is TRBV7-9, the J gene TRBJ2-5; D uncertain. Germline V gene sequence: CDR1 SEHNR, CDR2 FQNEAQ (reference sequence). V was clipped by 2 bases and J by 2 bases, with 9 bases between them. CDR3 length equals 14 residues. CDR3 loop: CASSLRRPQETQYF. The CDR3 DNA is TGTGCCAGCAGCTTAAGGCGGCCACAAGAGACCCAGTACTTC.

V is TRBV19 and J is TRBJ1-3; maybe TRBD1 (5 bases). This CDR3 has 15 residues. In germline, CDR1 is LNHDA, CDR2 SQIVND (reference sequence). V was pared by 8 bases and J by 2 bases, with 16 bases between. This CDR3 is CASAGGKLTGNTIYF. The CDR3, as DNA: TGTGCCAGTGCGGGGGGAAAGCTTACTGGAAACACCATATATTTT.

This clonotype was seen at least ten times. V gene TRBV5-1 combines with J gene TRBJ2-2; TRBD2 matches at 8 bases. The CDR3 covers 15 residues. Germline CDR1 SGHRS, CDR2 YFSETQ. Trimming at V came to 4 bases and at J to 0 bases, leaving 2 bases not matched to a gene. This CDR3 is CASSGGGPNTGELFF. The CDR3 DNA is TGCGCCAGCAGCGGCGGGGGGCCGAACACCGGGGAGCTGTTTTTT. The complete variable domain, with remaining parts taken from reference TRBV5-1 and TRBJ2-2, reads KAGVTQTPRYLIKTRGQQVTLSCSPISGHRSVSWYQQTPGQGLQFLFEYFSETQRNKGNFPGRFSGRQFSNSRSEMNVSTLELGDSALYLCASSGGGPNTGELFFGEGSRLTVL.

This clonotype was counted ten times or more. The chain uses TRBV5-1 and TRBJ2-2; 7 bases agree with TRBD1. The CDR3 covers 18 residues. J lost 0 bases, V lost 2 bases, and 10 bases had no gene match. CDR1 is SGHRS and CDR2 is YFSETQ in the germline V gene. The CDR3 spells CASSFPYRGDANTGELFF. The CDR3 bases are TGCGCCAGCAGCTTCCCCTACAGGGGCGACGCGAACACCGGGGAGCTGTTTTTT.

There are many counts of this clonotype. The chain uses TRBV18 and TRBJ2-3, with a possible D match to TRBD2 (6 bases). Trimming removed 2 bases at V and 0 bases at J, with 6 bases between. This CDR3 has 14 amino acids. Per the germline V gene, CDR1 is KGHSH and CDR2 is LQKENI. The CDR3 region is CASSPGRSTDTQYF. The CDR3 DNA is TGTGCCAGCTCACCAGGGAGGAGCACAGATACGCAGTATTTT.

This clonotype was seen at least ten times. The V call is TRBV19, the J call TRBJ2-7, with 14 bases fitting TRBD2. V dropped 3 bases and J dropped 4; count of bases not matched to a gene: 5. The germline CDR1 and CDR2 sequences are LNHDA and SQIVND (reference sequence). This CDR3 has 16 residues. The CDR3 DNA reads as TGTGCCAGTAGTATGCCGGGACTAGCGGGAGTTTACGAGCAGTACTTC. Protein product: CASSMPGLAGVYEQYF.

In this sample, this clonotype turned up many times. The chain combines TRBV30 with TRBJ1-4; D unclear. Trimming removed 3 bases from V and 7 bases from J, with 12 bases in between. CDR3 size: 13 residues. Germline CDR1 GTSNPN, CDR2 SVGIG (reference sequence). CDR3 sequence: CAWRGPPGEKLFF. DNA of the CDR3: TGTGCCTGGAGGGGTCCCCCAGGTGAAAAACTGTTTTTT.

The table lists this clonotype with many counts. The chain couples TRBV20-1 to TRBJ2-1, with D unresolved. Trimming removed 6 bases from V and 0 bases from J, with 9 bases in between. Germline CDR1 and CDR2: DFQATT and SNEGSKA (reference sequence). This CDR3 is built from 13 residues. The CDR3 DNA follows: TGCAGTGCAATAAGGAACTCCTACAATGAGCAGTTCTTC. Translating it yields CSAIRNSYNEQFF.

There are many counts of this clonotype. The chain carries TRBV20-1 and TRBJ1-1, with D tentatively TRBD1 (5 bases). The CDR3 is 15 amino acids. Between the trimmed V and J ends, which lost 3 bases and 4 bases, there was a span of 18 bases. Germline loops: CDR1 DFQATT, CDR2 SNEGSKA (reference sequence). In DNA, the CDR3 is TGCAGTGCTAGGGGTCACTTCGGGACGAGCACTGAAGCTTTCTTT. Translation: CSARGHFGTSTEAFF.